This TCR beta chain was identified during a study of blood T cell repertoires in COVID-19. Across the whole study: Acute and convalescent COVID-19 samples came from the United States, Italy and Spain. T cells, B-cell-depleted T cells, or PBMCs supplied cDNA or gDNA.

TCRdb keeps only in-frame clones here, not all; method: immunoSEQ multiplex PCR. The repertoire holds 350,000 to 400,000 clones, with 90% as singletons. Germline V lookup: CDR1 MDHEN, CDR2 SYDVKM. Trimming removed 0 bases from V and 4 bases from J; junction bases left unmatched: 9. The CDR3 spans 17 residues. V gene TRBV28 combines with J gene TRBJ2-1; 7 positions agree with TRBD2. The TCR originated in a man between 18 and 35 years old with active or convalescent COVID-19. The sample was peripheral blood. The CDR3 nucleotides read TGTGCCAGCAGTTTATGGATCCGCGCGGGGGTATACAATGAGCAGTTCTTC. Protein sequence: CASSLWIRAGVYNEQFF.